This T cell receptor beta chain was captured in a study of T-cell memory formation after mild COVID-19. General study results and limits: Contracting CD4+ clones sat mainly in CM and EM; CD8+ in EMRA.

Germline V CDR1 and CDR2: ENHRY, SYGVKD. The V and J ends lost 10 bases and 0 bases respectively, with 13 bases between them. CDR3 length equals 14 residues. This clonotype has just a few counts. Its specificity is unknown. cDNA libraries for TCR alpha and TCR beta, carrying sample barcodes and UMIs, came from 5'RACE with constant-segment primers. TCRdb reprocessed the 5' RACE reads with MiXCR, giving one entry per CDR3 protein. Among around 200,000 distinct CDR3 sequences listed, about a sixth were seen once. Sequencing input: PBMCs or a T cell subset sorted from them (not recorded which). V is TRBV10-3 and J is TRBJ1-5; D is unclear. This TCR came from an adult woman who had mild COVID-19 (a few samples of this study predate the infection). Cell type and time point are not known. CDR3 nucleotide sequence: TGTGCCACCCATGGGGTTTATAGCAATCAGCCCCAGCATTTT. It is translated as CATHGVYSNQPQHF.